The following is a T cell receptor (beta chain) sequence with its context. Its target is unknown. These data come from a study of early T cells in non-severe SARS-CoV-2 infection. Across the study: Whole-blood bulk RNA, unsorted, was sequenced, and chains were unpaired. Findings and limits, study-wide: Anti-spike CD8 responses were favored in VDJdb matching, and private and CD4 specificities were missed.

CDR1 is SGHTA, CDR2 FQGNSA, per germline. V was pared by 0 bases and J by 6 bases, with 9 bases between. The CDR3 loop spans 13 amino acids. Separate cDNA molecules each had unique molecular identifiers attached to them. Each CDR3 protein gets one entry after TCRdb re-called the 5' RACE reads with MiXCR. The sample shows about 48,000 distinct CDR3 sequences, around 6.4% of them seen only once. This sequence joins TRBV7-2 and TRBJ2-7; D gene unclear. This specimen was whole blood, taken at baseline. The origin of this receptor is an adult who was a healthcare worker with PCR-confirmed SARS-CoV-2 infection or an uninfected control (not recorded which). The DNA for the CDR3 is TGTGCCAGCAGCTTAGCTCTCCTCGGCGAGCAGTACTTC. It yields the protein CASSLALLGEQYF.